This TCR beta chain was identified in a study of cytomegalovirus exposure and HLA in healthy donors. Study-wide results and caveats: A few CMV-associated chains were confirmed in vitro to be specific for CMV antigens. Researchers reported from a later analysis that most CMV-associated TCR beta chains appeared HLA-restricted. V- and J-gene trimming of TCR beta was linked (in a later analysis) to a missense DCLRE1C variant.

This clone was recorded a few times. Its cognate antigen is unknown. This CDR3 spans 15 amino acids. Looked up from germline, CDR1 is WSHSY and CDR2 is SAAADI. The V and J ends lost 3 bases and 1 base respectively, with 13 bases between them. A multiplex PCR was run with 60 Vbeta primers and 13 Jbeta primers. Data came from immunoSEQ multiplex PCR; TCRdb stores just in-frame clones and leaves some out. The sample lists 90,000 to 100,000 clones; roughly 70% were seen once. This receptor was obtained from a man aged 45 to 65 in good health and CMV-seronegative. V usage is TRBV10-2 and J usage is TRBJ2-7, with D possibly TRBD1 on 5 matching bases. The specimen sequenced was PBMCs. The CDR3 sequence: CASSDGAGYSYEQYF. CDR3 coding DNA: TGCGCCAGCAGTGATGGGGCAGGGTATTCCTACGAGCAGTACTTC.